This T cell receptor (beta chain) was found in a study of shared clonotypes between healthy human individuals. Study-level background: Donors consisted of a couple of women and a few men between 18 and 49. Overall study results and limits: Rarefaction curves obtained for sorted subsets showed sequencing incomplete despite large depth. Generally, estimated richness proved larger in naive subsets than it did in memory subsets.

The trim removed 11 bases at V and 8 bases at J, leaving 10 bases unmatched. This CDR3 comprises 14 residues. Looked up from germline, CDR1 is SEHNR and CDR2 is FQNEAQ (reference sequence). Assay used: immunoSEQ multiplex PCR; TCRdb lists only in-frame clones, some missing. The repertoire includes about 2.3 million clones, less than 95% of them detected once, and 0.3% to 0.4% sits in the top ten. Concerning this clone itself: Its antigen is as yet unknown.

The chain couples TRBV7-9 to TRBJ2-1, with TRBD2 matching 12 bases. This sequence originates from a man between 18 and 35 years old in good health. Some clones in this sample may be carry-over from other donors' samples. Input material: naive CD4+ T cells from PBMCs. Stated subset: CD45RA+ positively selected. The CDR3 bases are TGTGCCTTTGGAGGGGCTAGCGGGAGGGATGAGCAGTTCTTC. It is translated as CAFGGASGRDEQFF.